This T cell receptor beta chain was sequenced in a study of CD8 T cells in ankylosing spondylitis. Making the TCR beta libraries involved quantitative 5'-RACE with molecular barcodes. TCRdb redid the calling of the 5' RACE reads with MiXCR, one entry per CDR3 protein. Found here are about 540,000 distinct CDR3 sequences, 9.5% to 15% of them singletons; the top ten hold approximately 6.2%. This clonotype has a count of ten or more. Its target is unknown. V lost 0 bases and J lost 5, with 13 bases in between. Germline values: CDR1 LNHNV, CDR2 YYDKDF (reference sequence). This CDR3 spans 16 amino acids. Broader study findings: It was reported that disease-linked clones were significantly enriched in matched ankylosing spondylitis synovial fluid. Characteristic, it appeared, of ankylosing spondylitis blood was a TCR beta motif of several highly homologous variants.

The chain is built from TRBV15 and TRBJ2-2; D is perhaps TRBD2 (5 bases). This TCR derives from a male donor with ankylosing spondylitis. Sequencing used blood, either unsorted or a sorted T cell fraction (not recorded which). CDR3 DNA sequence: TGTGCCACCAGCAGAGATGTTCCTCGGGGAACCGGGGAGCTGTTTTTT. Translation gives CATSRDVPRGTGELFF.